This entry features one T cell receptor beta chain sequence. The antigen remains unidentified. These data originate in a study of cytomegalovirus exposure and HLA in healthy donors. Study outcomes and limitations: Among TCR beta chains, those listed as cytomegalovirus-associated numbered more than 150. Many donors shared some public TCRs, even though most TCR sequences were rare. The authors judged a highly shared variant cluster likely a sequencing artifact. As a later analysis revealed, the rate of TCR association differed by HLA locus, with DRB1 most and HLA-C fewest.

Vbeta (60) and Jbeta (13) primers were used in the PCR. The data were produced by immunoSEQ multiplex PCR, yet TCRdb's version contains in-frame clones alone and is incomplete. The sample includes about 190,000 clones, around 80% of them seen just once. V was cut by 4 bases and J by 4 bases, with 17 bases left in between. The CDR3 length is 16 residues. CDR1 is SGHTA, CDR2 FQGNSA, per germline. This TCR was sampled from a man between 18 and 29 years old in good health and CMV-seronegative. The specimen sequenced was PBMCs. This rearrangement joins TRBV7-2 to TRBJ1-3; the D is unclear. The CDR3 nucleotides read TGTGCCAGCAGCTCCGGGAATCGGCTTAGGGGAAACACCATATATTTT. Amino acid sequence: CASSSGNRLRGNTIYF.